The 6 T cell receptor beta chains below were found in one sample sequenced in a study of cytomegalovirus exposure and HLA in healthy donors. Primers included in the PCR were 60 Vbeta and 13 Jbeta primers. Sequenced by immunoSEQ multiplex PCR; TCRdb stores in-frame clones only, minus some. This sample has about 140,000 clones, with roughly 80% found just once. Sequenced material: PBMCs. These receptors all come from a female donor in good health and CMV-seronegative.

V and J are TRBV6-1 and TRBJ1-1; D ambiguous. The V gene's germline CDR1 is MNHNS and CDR2 SASEGT. The CDR3 contains 14 residues. Trimming left V 3 bases short and J 0 bases short, with 8 bases between. CDR3 DNA: TGTGCCAGCAGTGAGACTTCGTTGAACACTGAAGCTTTCTTT. Protein product: CASSETSLNTEAFF.

This clone is classed as medium-sized. V usage is TRBV6-5 and J usage is TRBJ2-3; the D gene is possibly TRBD2 (5 bases). Germline V lookup: CDR1 MNHEY, CDR2 SVGAGI. Trimming removed 2 bases from V and 4 bases from J, with 10 bases in between. The CDR3 has 14 amino acids. Here the CDR3 DNA reads TGTGCCAGCAGTTACGGCTCTAGCTCAGATACGCAGTATTTT. Translating it yields CASSYGSSSDTQYF.

The rearrangement joins TRBV2 to TRBJ2-5; 7 bases agree with TRBD2. V dropped 6 bases and J dropped 4; count of bases not matched to a gene: 5. Germline assignment: CDR1 SNHLY and CDR2 FYNNEI. CDR3 length: 13 amino acids. In DNA form, the CDR3 reads TGTGCCAGCAGCGGGGGAGGGGTAGAGACCCAGTACTTC. Translation: CASSGGGVETQYF.

This clone was seen only once. This rearrangement joins TRBV4-2 to TRBJ2-1; 10 positions match TRBD2. Losses at the gene ends were 0 bases for V and 12 bases for J; bases not matched to a gene: 5. The V gene's germline CDR1 is LGHNA and CDR2 YNFKEQ. The CDR3 has 14 amino acids. The DNA for the CDR3 is TGTGCCAGCAGCCAAGATACTAGCGGGAAGGTGCAGTTCTTC. Its protein product is CASSQDTSGKVQFF.

The V call is TRBV4-1, the J call TRBJ1-2; D call uncertain. Per the germline V gene, CDR1 is MGHRA and CDR2 is YSYEKL. Trimming stripped 0 bases from V and 7 bases from J, with 18 bases between. The CDR3 covers 16 residues. The CDR3 reads CASSQDLRGTSIGYTF. The CDR3 DNA reads TGCGCCAGCAGCCAAGATCTGCGGGGTACCTCGATTGGCTACACCTTC.

The V call is TRBV4-2, the J call TRBJ2-7; 9 nucleotides agree with TRBD2. CDR3 length: 14 amino acids. Trimming at V came to 2 bases and at J to 7 bases, leaving 6 bases not matched to a gene. Germline CDR1 and CDR2: LGHNA and YNFKEQ. The CDR3 DNA reads TGTGCCAGCAGCCAACCAGCGGGAGGATATGAGCAGTACTTC. It translates to CASSQPAGGYEQYF.